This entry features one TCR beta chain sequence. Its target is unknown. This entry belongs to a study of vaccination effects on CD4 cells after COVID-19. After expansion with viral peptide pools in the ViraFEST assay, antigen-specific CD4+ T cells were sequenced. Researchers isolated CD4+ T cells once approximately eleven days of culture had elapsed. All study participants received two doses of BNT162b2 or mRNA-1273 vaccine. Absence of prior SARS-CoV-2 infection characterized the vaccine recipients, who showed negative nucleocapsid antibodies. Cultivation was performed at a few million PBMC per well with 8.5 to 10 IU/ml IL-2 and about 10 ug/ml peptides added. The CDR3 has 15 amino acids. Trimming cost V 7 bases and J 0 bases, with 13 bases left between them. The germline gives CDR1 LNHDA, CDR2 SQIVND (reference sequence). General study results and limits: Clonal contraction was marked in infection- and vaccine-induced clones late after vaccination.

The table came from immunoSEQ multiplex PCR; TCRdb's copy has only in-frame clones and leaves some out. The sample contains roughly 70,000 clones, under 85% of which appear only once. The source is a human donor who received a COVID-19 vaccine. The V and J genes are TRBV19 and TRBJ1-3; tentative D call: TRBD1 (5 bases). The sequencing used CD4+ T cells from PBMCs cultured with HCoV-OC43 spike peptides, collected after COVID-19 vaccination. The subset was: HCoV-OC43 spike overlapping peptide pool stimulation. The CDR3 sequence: CASMAPGGSGNTIYF. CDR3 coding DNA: TGTGCCAGTATGGCTCCCGGGGGCTCTGGAAACACCATATATTTT.